This T cell receptor (beta chain) came from a study of lymphopenia after photon versus proton radiotherapy. Regarding the study as a whole: Proton therapy kept repertoires fairly stable, unlike photons, which gained effector/memory cells. Larger post-nadir TCR diversity loss correlated inversely with survival in deceased patients. Post-nadir diversity loss with photons came from oligoclonal expansion, particularly CD8+ Temra cells. Survival link was tested only in deceased patients; proton benefit remains a possibility.

Germline CDR1 reads LGHNA; CDR2 reads YSLEER. CDR3 size: 14 residues. J was trimmed by 2 bases and V by 4 bases; bases with no gene match: 2. TCRdb's copy holds only in-frame clones and misses some; the assay was immunoSEQ multiplex PCR. In the table there are about 3,000 clones, roughly 93% of which are singletons. Concerning this clone: The antigen remains undetermined.

The receptor comes from a woman in her seventies with pancreatic cancer. The sequencing used peripheral blood, collected from a patient treated with photon-based radiotherapy. The chain carries TRBV4-3 and TRBJ2-1; TRBD2 agrees at 7 bases. As DNA, the CDR3 is TGCGCCAGCAGCCGAGGGACTACCTACAATGAGCAGTTCTTC. Translation: CASSRGTTYNEQFF.